This TCR beta chain was identified in a study of preoperative IRX-2 immunotherapy in early breast cancer. This table comes from immunoSEQ multiplex PCR, and its TCRdb copy is limited to in-frame clones, with some not included. The table has around 25,000 clones, 85% to 90% seen once. The treatment: preoperative locoregional IRX-2 cytokine immunotherapy. This phase Ib study tested locoregional IRX-2 cytokine immunotherapy given before surgery. The TCR originated in a human donor with breast cancer. This specimen consisted of tumor tissue, obtained after IRX-2 immunotherapy.

The CDR3 coding sequence is TGTGCCTGGACCGTGGGAGGGTGGACCTCTGAAGCTTTCTTT. This codes for CAWTVGGWTSEAFF. This chain connects TRBV30 to TRBJ1-1; D remains unclear. The CDR3 totals 14 residues. V was trimmed by 4 bases and J by 6 bases, leaving 18 bases between them. CDR1 is GTSNPN, CDR2 SVGIG, per germline (reference sequence).